The present entry profiles one T cell receptor (beta chain) with its context. Its cognate antigen is unknown. This entry is derived from a study of monozygotic twins with inflammatory bowel disease. The study, taken as a whole, reports: Versus healthy twins, IBD patients showed fewer clonotypes shared with others, especially with disease activity.

Every sample had its cDNA made across eight separate reactions. TCRdb re-called the 5' RACE reads and gives one entry per CDR3 protein, without DNA. Here the sample table reports approximately 330,000 distinct CDR3 sequences. The TCR comes from a human donor with ulcerative colitis or Crohn's disease, or a healthy co-twin of an affected twin (not recorded which). The specimen sequenced was blood.

CDR3 residues: CASSAQGSGSAMGSYEQYF. The V and J genes are TRBV9 and TRBJ2-7; TCRdb's assignment of TRBD2 cannot be checked, as there is no DNA. CDR1 is SGDLS and CDR2 is YYNGEE in the germline V gene. The CDR3 totals 19 residues.